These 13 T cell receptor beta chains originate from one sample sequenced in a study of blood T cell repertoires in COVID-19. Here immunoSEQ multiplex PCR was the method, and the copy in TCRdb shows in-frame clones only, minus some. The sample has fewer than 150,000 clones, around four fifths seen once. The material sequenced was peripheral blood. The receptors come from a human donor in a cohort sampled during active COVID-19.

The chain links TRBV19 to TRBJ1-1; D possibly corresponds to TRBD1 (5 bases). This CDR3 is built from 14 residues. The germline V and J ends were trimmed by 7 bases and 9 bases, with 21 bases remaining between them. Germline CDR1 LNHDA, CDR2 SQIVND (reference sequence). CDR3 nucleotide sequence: TGTGCCAGTATCCCCTTGGGAGGCGCAGGGAAAGCTTTCTTT. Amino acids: CASIPLGGAGKAFF.

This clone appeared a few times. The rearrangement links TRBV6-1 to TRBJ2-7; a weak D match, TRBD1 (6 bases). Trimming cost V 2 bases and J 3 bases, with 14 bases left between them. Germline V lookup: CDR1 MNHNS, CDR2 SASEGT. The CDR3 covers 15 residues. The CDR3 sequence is CASSESYRAYYEQYF. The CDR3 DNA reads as TGTGCCAGCAGTGAATCTTACAGGGCGTACTACGAGCAGTACTTC.

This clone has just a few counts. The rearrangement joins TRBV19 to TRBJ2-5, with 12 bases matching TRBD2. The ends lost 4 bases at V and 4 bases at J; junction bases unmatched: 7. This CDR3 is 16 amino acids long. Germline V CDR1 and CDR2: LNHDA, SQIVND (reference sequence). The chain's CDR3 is CASSKRASGGAETQYF. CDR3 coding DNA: TGTGCCAGTAGTAAAAGGGCTAGCGGGGGGGCAGAGACCCAGTACTTC.

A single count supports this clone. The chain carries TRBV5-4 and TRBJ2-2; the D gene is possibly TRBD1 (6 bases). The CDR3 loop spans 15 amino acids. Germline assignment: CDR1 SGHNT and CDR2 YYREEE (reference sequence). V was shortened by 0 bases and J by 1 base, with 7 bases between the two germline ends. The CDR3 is CASSLVQGNTGELFF. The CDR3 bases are TGTGCCAGCAGCTTGGTACAGGGGAACACCGGGGAGCTGTTTTTT.

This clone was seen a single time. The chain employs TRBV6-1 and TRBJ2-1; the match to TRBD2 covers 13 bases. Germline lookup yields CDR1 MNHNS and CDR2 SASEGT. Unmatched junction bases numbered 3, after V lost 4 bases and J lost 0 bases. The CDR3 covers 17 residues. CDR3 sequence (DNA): TGTGCCAGCAGTGGGACTAGCGGGGGAACCTCCTACAATGAGCAGTTCTTC. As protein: CASSGTSGGTSYNEQFF.

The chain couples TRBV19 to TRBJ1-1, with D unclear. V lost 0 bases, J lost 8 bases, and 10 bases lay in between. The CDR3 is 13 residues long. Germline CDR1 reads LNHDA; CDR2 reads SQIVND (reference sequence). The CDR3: CASSIEIFTEAFF. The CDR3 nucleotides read TGTGCCAGTAGTATAGAAATTTTCACAGAAGCTTTCTTT. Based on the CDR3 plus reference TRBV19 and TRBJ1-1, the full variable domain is DGGITQSPKYLFRKEGQNVTLSCEQNLNHDAMYWYRQDPGQGLRLIYYSQIVNDFQKGDIAEGYSVSREKKESFPLTVTSAQKNPTAFYLCASSIEIFTEAFFGQGTRLTVV.

This chain's CDR3 is CASSPGEGGKLFF. CDR3 coding DNA: TGTGCCAGCAGCCCGGGGGAGGGTGGAAAACTGTTTTTT. This chain connects TRBV7-6 to TRBJ1-4; D may be TRBD1 (5 bases). V was cut by 5 bases and J by 10 bases, with 14 bases left in between. Looked up from germline, CDR1 is SGHVS and CDR2 is FNYEAQ. The CDR3 loop spans 13 amino acids.

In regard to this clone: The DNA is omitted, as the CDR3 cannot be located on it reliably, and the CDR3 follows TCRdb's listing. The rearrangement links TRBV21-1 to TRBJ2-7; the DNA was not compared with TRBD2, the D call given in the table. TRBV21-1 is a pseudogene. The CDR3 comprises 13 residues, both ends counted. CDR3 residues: CASSKVAGGTGYF.

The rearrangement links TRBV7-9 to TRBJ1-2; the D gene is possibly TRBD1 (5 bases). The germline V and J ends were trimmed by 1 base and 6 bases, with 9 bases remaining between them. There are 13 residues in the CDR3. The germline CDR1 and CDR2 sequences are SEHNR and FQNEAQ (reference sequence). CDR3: CASSLGRDDGYTF. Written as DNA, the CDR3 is TGTGCCAGCAGCTTAGGCAGGGATGATGGCTACACCTTC.

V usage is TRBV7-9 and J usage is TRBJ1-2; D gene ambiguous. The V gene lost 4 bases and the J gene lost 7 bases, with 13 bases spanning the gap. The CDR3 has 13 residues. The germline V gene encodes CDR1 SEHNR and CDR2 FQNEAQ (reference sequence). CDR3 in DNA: TGTGCCAGCAGCTCCTCTGGGGAGGGTGGCTACACCTTC. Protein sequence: CASSSSGEGGYTF.

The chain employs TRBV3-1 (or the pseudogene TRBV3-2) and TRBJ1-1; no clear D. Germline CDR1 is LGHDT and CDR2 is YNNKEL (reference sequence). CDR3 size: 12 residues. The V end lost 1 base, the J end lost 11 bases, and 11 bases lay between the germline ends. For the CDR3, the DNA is TGTGCCAGCAGCCAAGGAGGAGGAAGTGCTTTCTTT. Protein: CASSQGGGSAFF.

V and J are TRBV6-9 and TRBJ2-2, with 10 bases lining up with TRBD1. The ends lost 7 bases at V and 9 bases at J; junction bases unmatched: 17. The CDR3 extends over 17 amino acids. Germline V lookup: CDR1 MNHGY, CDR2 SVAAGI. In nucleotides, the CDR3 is TGTGCCAGCACCATACAAGGGACCGGGACAGGGGTCCGGGAGCTGTTTTTT. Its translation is CASTIQGTGTGVRELFF.

This CDR3 is CASSEYRGSTEAFF. CDR3 in DNA: TGCGCCAGCAGTGAATACAGGGGGTCGACTGAAGCTTTCTTT. The chain carries TRBV10-1 and TRBJ1-1; 8 bases match TRBD1. The CDR3 has 14 residues. V lost 3 bases, J lost 5 bases, and 5 bases stayed unmatched. Germline V gives CDR1 WNHNN, CDR2 SYGVQD (reference sequence).